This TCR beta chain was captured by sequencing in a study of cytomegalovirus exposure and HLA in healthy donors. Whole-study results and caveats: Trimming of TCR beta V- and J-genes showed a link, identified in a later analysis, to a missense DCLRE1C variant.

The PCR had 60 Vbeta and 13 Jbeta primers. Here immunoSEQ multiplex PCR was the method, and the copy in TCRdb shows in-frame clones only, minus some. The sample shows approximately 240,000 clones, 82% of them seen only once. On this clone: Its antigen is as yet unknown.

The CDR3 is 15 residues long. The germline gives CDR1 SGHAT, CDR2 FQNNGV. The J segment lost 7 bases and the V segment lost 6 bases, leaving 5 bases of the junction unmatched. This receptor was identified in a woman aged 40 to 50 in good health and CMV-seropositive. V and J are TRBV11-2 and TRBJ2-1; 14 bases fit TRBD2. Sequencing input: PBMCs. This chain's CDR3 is CASSSGLAGANEQFF. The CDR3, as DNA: TGTGCCAGCAGTTCGGGACTAGCGGGAGCAAATGAGCAGTTCTTC.